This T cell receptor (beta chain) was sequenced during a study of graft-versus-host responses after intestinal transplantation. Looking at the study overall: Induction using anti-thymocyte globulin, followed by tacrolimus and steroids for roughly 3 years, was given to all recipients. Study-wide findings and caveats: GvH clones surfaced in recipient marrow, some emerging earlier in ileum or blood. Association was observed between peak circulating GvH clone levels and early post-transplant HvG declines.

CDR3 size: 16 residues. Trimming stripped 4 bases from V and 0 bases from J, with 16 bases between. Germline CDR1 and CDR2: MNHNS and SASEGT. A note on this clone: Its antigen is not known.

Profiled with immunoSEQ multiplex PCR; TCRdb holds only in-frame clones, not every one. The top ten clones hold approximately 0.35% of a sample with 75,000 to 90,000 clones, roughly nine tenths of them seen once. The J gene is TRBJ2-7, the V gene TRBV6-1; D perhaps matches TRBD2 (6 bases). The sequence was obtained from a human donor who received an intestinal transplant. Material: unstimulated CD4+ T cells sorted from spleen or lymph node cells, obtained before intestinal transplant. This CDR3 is CASSGGVGTTSYEQYF. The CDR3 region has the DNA TGTGCCAGCAGTGGGGGGGTGGGAACCACCTCCTACGAGCAGTACTTC.